Detailed here is one T cell receptor beta chain. Antigen: not known. Trimming shortened V by 6 bases and J by 2 bases, and 14 bases separated the two germline ends. Germline CDR1 and CDR2: DFQATT and SNEGSKA (reference sequence). This CDR3 region has 14 residues. These data originate in a study of vaccination and CD4 T cells after COVID-19. The overall study: Stimulation used overlapping spike peptides from SARS-CoV-2, HCoV-NL63, HCoV-OC43 and HCoV-229E. Points from the study as a whole: Median reactive clonotypes, those recognizing SARS-CoV-2, rose from about 22 to 38, not significantly.

Sequencing of cultured CD4+ T cell DNA used the Oncomine TCR Beta short-read assay. From the PCR reads, TCRdb called clonotypes with MiXCR, one entry per CDR3 protein. The sample records some 10,000 distinct CDR3 sequences, around 60% being singletons. Regarding treatment: roughly ten-day PBMC culture with coronavirus spike peptide pools or control peptides (ViraFEST assay). Sequenced: CD4+ T cells from blood, cultured in vitro. The sequence came from a human donor who had recovered from COVID-19. The rearrangement uses TRBV20-1 and TRBJ1-5, with D tentatively TRBD1 (5 bases). This CDR3 is CSARRGGGNQPQHF. In DNA, the CDR3 is TGCAGTGCCAGACGGGGAGGGGGCAATCAGCCCCAGCATTTT.